Listed here are 27 T cell receptor beta chains from one sample, sequenced in a study of T-cell reconstitution after alpha-beta-depleted transplantation in children. Unique molecular identifiers were incorporated during preparation of the TCRbeta library. TCRdb independently ran MiXCR on the PCR reads; one entry per CDR3 protein. The sample has hundreds of thousands of distinct CDR3 sequences, approximately 13% seen once. Material: PBMCs from the stem cell graft donor, obtained from the stem cell graft. The receptors derive from a human donor who donated a stem cell graft to a child with combined immunodeficiency.

The chain joins TRBV24-1 to TRBJ2-2; D is uncertain. V lost 9 bases and J 0 bases, leaving 19 bases between the germline ends. The length of the CDR3 is 17 residues. Germline assignment: CDR1 KGHDR and CDR2 SFDVKD. The CDR3 bases are TGTGCCACCGCCCACGGTCCGATTGGCACGAACACCGGGGAGCTGTTTTTT. Amino acids: CATAHGPIGTNTGELFF.

Regarding this clonotype: This may be a read error, as it is one base from a much larger clone. V usage is TRBV24-1 and J usage is TRBJ2-1, with 8 bases matching TRBD1. The CDR3 consists of 15 residues. Germline V gene lookup returns CDR1 KGHDR and CDR2 SFDVKD. After removal of 1 base from V and 8 bases from J, the junction contained 6 bases not matched to a gene. Written as DNA, the CDR3 is TGTGCCACCAGTGATTTTGACAGGGGTGGCTATGAGCAGTTCTTC. It is translated as CATSDFDRGGYEQFF.

In its sample, this clonotype was seen a few times. The chain is built from TRBV15 and TRBJ1-1; no firm D call. The germline CDR1 and CDR2 sequences are LNHNV and YYDKDF (reference sequence). Trimming shortened V by 0 bases and J by 6 bases, and 11 bases separated the two germline ends. This CDR3 has 14 residues. In DNA form, the CDR3 reads TGTGCCACCAGCAGAGATTACAGCTCCGCTGAAGCTTTCTTT. Translation: CATSRDYSSAEAFF.

The V and J genes are TRBV2 and TRBJ2-5; TRBD1 is a possible D gene (5 bases). Germline V lookup: CDR1 SNHLY, CDR2 FYNNEI. Trimming left V 7 bases short and J 3 bases short, with 12 bases between. The CDR3 contains 13 residues. CDR3 bases: TGTGCCAGCACCCTAGACAGAGAAGAGACCCAGTACTTC. This sequence encodes CASTLDREETQYF.

CDR3 region: CSASLAAYDEQFF. The CDR3 DNA sequence: TGCAGCGCCTCACTAGCGGCTTACGATGAGCAGTTCTTC. The V call is TRBV29-1, the J call TRBJ2-1; 8 nucleotides agree with TRBD2. With V trimmed by 7 bases and J by 8 bases, 10 bases remained unmatched. The germline CDR1 and CDR2 sequences are SQVTM and ANQGSEA. The CDR3 consists of 13 residues.

The J gene is TRBJ2-1, the V gene TRBV12-3 or TRBV12-4, with a tentative D call TRBD2 (6 bases). The CDR3 has 15 residues. The V and J ends lost 7 bases and 0 bases respectively, with 13 bases between them. CDR3 amino acids: CASTLAHSSYNEQFF. The CDR3 nucleotides are TGTGCCAGCACCCTAGCGCACAGCTCCTACAATGAGCAGTTCTTC.

This chain joins TRBV12-3 or TRBV12-4 and TRBJ2-7; 8 nucleotides line up with TRBD2. V lost 1 base and J lost 2; bases outside the gene matches: 4. The CDR3 consists of 15 residues. CDR3 nucleotides: TGTGCCAGCAGTTTAGTCGTAGCGGGACCCTACGAGCAGTACTTC. Its protein product is CASSLVVAGPYEQYF.

The rearrangement links TRBV30 to TRBJ2-6; unclear D gene. This CDR3 region has 13 residues. CDR1 and CDR2 (germline): GTSNPN, SVGIG (reference sequence). Trimming left V 4 bases short and J 4 bases short, with 8 bases between. The CDR3 coding sequence is TGTGCCTGGAACGGGTTAGGGGCCAACGTCCTGACTTTC. Translated: CAWNGLGANVLTF.

This clonotype was seen a few times. The gene calls are TRBV6-2 or TRBV6-3 and TRBJ2-1, with TRBD2 identical over 10 bases. Per the germline V gene, CDR1 is MNHEY and CDR2 is SVGEGT. V shed 7 bases and J 5 bases; nucleotides not matched to a gene: 11. The length of the CDR3 is 16 residues. CDR3 amino acids: CASKNIRTSGHNEQFF. The CDR3 DNA follows: TGTGCCAGCAAAAACATCAGGACTAGCGGCCACAATGAGCAGTTCTTC.

This clonotype turned up a few times. The V and J genes are TRBV5-1 and TRBJ2-2; maybe TRBD2 (6 bases). CDR1 and CDR2 from the germline V gene are SGHRS and YFSETQ. This CDR3 has 18 residues. V lost 1 base and J 0 bases, leaving 16 bases between the germline ends. CDR3 nucleotides: TGCGCCAGCAGCTTGCTGCGCCCCCCGGGGGCGAACACCGGGGAGCTGTTTTTT. This sequence encodes CASSLLRPPGANTGELFF.

This clonotype was detected only a few times. This chain joins TRBV11-2 and TRBJ1-1; 12 bases line up with TRBD1. The germline CDR1 and CDR2 sequences are SGHAT and FQNNGV. The CDR3 length is 18 residues. V lost 1 base, J lost 3 bases, and 9 bases stayed unmatched. The CDR3 DNA reads as TGTGCCAGCAGCTTAGTTGGGGGGACAGGGGGCGGGTACACTGAAGCTTTCTTT. Protein product: CASSLVGGTGGGYTEAFF.

This clonotype came up many times. This chain uses TRBV6-1 with TRBJ2-7; D is unclear. The germline gives CDR1 MNHNS, CDR2 SASEGT. This CDR3 has 13 residues. Trimming removed 1 base from V and 2 bases from J, with 6 bases in between. The CDR3 loop is CASSEEAAYEQYF. The CDR3 DNA is TGTGCCAGCAGTGAAGAGGCAGCCTACGAGCAGTACTTC.

This clonotype has a handful of counts. The V gene is TRBV6-5, the J gene TRBJ2-5, with 7 bases that match TRBD2. V lost 2 bases to trimming and J lost 5 bases; unmatched junction nucleotides: 11. Germline CDR1 MNHEY, CDR2 SVGAGI. The CDR3 extends over 16 amino acids. DNA for the CDR3: TGTGCCAGCAGTTACGATGTTGGGCGGGGGTCCGAGACCCAGTACTTC. Protein sequence: CASSYDVGRGSETQYF.

Concerning this clonotype itself: A much larger clonotype is one base distant, so this may be a read error. V gene TRBV12-3 or TRBV12-4 combines with J gene TRBJ2-1, with 9 bases that match TRBD1. The CDR3 is made up of 14 amino acids. The CDR3 here is CVSSNRDRVNEQFF. CDR3 nucleotides: TGTGTCAGCAGTAACCGGGACAGGGTCAATGAGCAGTTCTTC.

This clonotype was detected a few times. This sequence joins TRBV28 and TRBJ2-7, with TRBD1 matching over 7 bases. The CDR3 has 13 amino acids. The germline CDR1 and CDR2 sequences are MDHEN and SYDVKM. With 7 bases clipped from V and 0 bases from J, the junction kept 3 bases outside the gene matches. In DNA, the CDR3 is TGTGCCAGCACACAGGGGATCTCCTACGAGCAGTACTTC. Amino acids: CASTQGISYEQYF.

This clonotype has a count of ten or more. The J gene is TRBJ2-1, the V gene TRBV6-2 or TRBV6-3; 13 nucleotides line up with TRBD2. Germline CDR1 and CDR2: MNHEY and SVGEGT. V trimming: 6 bases; J trimming: 7 bases; junction bases outside the gene matches: 6. This CDR3 spans 15 amino acids. The CDR3 DNA reads as TGTGCCAGCAGACCCACTAGCGGGAGGGGTAATGAGCAGTTCTTC. Encoded protein: CASRPTSGRGNEQFF.

This clonotype was observed at least ten times. The chain recombines TRBV6-4 with TRBJ2-3; TRBD2 is a possible D gene (6 bases). Trimming removed 8 bases at V and 0 bases at J, with 15 bases between. The V gene's germline CDR1 is MRHNA and CDR2 SNTAGT. The CDR3 totals 15 residues. The DNA for the CDR3 is TGTGCCAGCGCCCCGACGGGGGACAGCACAGATACGCAGTATTTT. Encoded protein: CASAPTGDSTDTQYF.

This clonotype was counted only a few times. This chain connects TRBV30 to TRBJ2-3, with TRBD2 matching over 8 bases. V was clipped by 4 bases and J by 5 bases; unmatched bases: 17. In germline, CDR1 is GTSNPN, CDR2 SVGIG (reference sequence). The CDR3 length is 17 residues. In DNA form, the CDR3 reads TGTGCCTGGACCAGACGTCGAAGCGGGAGAGGAGGAGATACGCAGTATTTT. This sequence encodes CAWTRRRSGRGGDTQYF. Full variable domain (rest looked up from reference TRBV30 and TRBJ2-3): SQTIHQWPATLVQPVGSPLSLECTVEGTSNPNLYWYRQAAGRGLQLLFYSVGIGQISSEVPQNLSASRPQDRQFILSSKKLLLSDSGFYLCAWTRRRSGRGGDTQYFGPGTRLTVL.

The V call is TRBV27, the J call TRBJ1-6; 7 bases map to TRBD1. There are 15 residues in the CDR3. V gave up 2 bases and J gave up 8 bases; unmatched junction bases: 6. The germline CDR1 and CDR2 sequences are MNHEY and SMNVEV (reference sequence). DNA for the CDR3: TGTGCCAGCAGTTTAGGAGGGGGCCGGTATTCACCCCTCCACTTT. Translating it yields CASSLGGGRYSPLHF.

The gene calls are TRBV18 and TRBJ1-1; D gene unclear. Germline V gene lookup returns CDR1 KGHSH and CDR2 LQKENI. Trimming stripped 5 bases from V and 1 base from J, with 8 bases between. This CDR3 is 13 amino acids long. In DNA form, the CDR3 reads TGTGCCAGCTCAGCTCAGAAGAACACTGAAGCTTTCTTT. This gives the protein CASSAQKNTEAFF.

The chain carries TRBV6-5 and TRBJ2-3, with TRBD1 matching over 12 bases. The CDR3 length is 19 residues. The V segment lost 0 bases and the J segment 0 bases; nucleotides outside the gene matches: 7. Germline CDR1 is MNHEY and CDR2 is SVGAGI. CDR3 DNA sequence: TGTGCCAGCAGTTACTCCGGGACAGGGGGCCCCTTTAGCACAGATACGCAGTATTTT. Its protein is CASSYSGTGGPFSTDTQYF.

J is TRBJ2-1 and V is TRBV12-3 or TRBV12-4; D not resolved. The CDR3 runs to 11 residues. Trimming removed 6 bases at V and 12 bases at J, with 12 bases between. The CDR3 coding sequence is TGTGCCAGCAGACACAATCTTGGGCAGTTCTTC. Encoded protein: CASRHNLGQFF.

This clonotype was detected many times. The rearrangement links TRBV9 to TRBJ1-2; TRBD1 is a possible D gene (5 bases). Trimming took off 0 bases at V and 4 bases at J, with 13 bases between the two ends. Germline CDR1 and CDR2: SGDLS and YYNGEE. The CDR3 totals 15 residues. The CDR3 DNA is TGTGCCAGCAGCGTAGGAGTCAGGGAACCCTATGGCTACACCTTC. Translating gives CASSVGVREPYGYTF.

CDR3 residues: CASSFSGKTSSYEQYF. CDR3 nucleotides: TGTGCCAGCAGCTTCTCTGGAAAGACGAGCTCCTACGAGCAGTACTTC. The J gene is TRBJ2-7, the V gene TRBV11-1, with D unclear. CDR3 length: 16 residues. Germline CDR1 SGHAT, CDR2 FQDESV (reference sequence). The V and J ends lost 3 bases and 0 bases respectively, with 15 bases between them.

The chain recombines TRBV7-2 with TRBJ2-1, with 12 bases aligning to TRBD2. V lost 0 bases, J lost 7 bases, and 7 bases stayed unmatched. From germline, CDR1 is SGHTA and CDR2 FQGNSA. This CDR3 is 17 amino acids long. The CDR3 DNA is TGTGCCAGCAGCTTAGCCAGACTAGCGGGGGCGGGGAATGAGCAGTTCTTC. Protein product: CASSLARLAGAGNEQFF.

The chain links TRBV3-1 to TRBJ1-2, with D tentatively TRBD1 (6 bases). Trimming took 3 bases from V and 5 from J, leaving 13 bases between them. Germline-derived CDR1 and CDR2 are LGHDT and YNNKEL (reference sequence). The CDR3 contains 14 residues. CDR3 sequence reads: CASSQATGQYGYTF. CDR3 bases: TGTGCCAGCAGCCAGGCTACAGGGCAATATGGCTACACCTTC.

The chain joins TRBV29-1 to TRBJ2-1; the D gene could be TRBD1 or TRBD2 (5 bases each). Germline V gives CDR1 SQVTM, CDR2 ANQGSEA. With 0 bases removed from V and 5 bases from J, the gap between germline ends came to 11 bases. This CDR3 is 14 amino acids long. In nucleotides, the CDR3 is TGCAGCGTTGAAGAAGGGACGGAACACAATGAGCAGTTCTTC. Its protein is CSVEEGTEHNEQFF.